The present entry profiles one T cell receptor (beta chain) with its context. The assay was immunoSEQ multiplex PCR, and TCRdb's table has in-frame clones only and misses some. The sample lists over 60,000 clones, nearly 90% seen once, with roughly 4.5% in the top ten. This record comes from a study of blood T cell repertoires in COVID-19. About the study: In each case, the material was cDNA or gDNA derived from T cells, B-cell-depleted T cells, or PBMCs.

V lost 4 bases to trimming and J lost 1 base; unmatched junction nucleotides: 8. Germline assignment: CDR1 SGHDT and CDR2 YYEEEE. The CDR3 length is 16 residues. The rearrangement joins TRBV5-6 to TRBJ2-5, with 9 positions matching TRBD1. Sequencing was done on a sample of peripheral blood. This TCR was sampled from a woman in her fifties or sixties with active COVID-19. The chain's CDR3 is CASSEDRGLLQETQYF. The CDR3 coding sequence is TGTGCCAGCAGCGAGGACAGGGGCCTACTCCAAGAGACCCAGTACTTC.